This TCR beta chain was captured by sequencing in a study of T cells and Merkel cell carcinoma outcomes. In the case of this clone: Its antigen is as yet unknown.

Using immunoSEQ multiplex PCR, the repertoire was profiled, and TCRdb retains in-frame clones only, with some absent. The data show roughly 14,000 clones, with about 89% seen just once and around 8% held by the top ten. Study results and limitations: In Merkel cell carcinoma, repertoire and T-cell density reportedly predicted outcomes.

Germline-derived CDR1 and CDR2 are MNHEY and SMNVEV (reference sequence). V was shortened by 2 bases and J by 15 bases, with 11 bases between the two germline ends. This CDR3 contains 11 residues. Input material: tumor tissue from Merkel cell carcinoma. This sequence joins TRBV27 and TRBJ2-1; D is possibly TRBD2 (5 bases). This TCR was sampled from a human donor with Merkel cell carcinoma. The CDR3 DNA is TGTGCCAGCAGTTTAGGGTTAGCGTGGTTCTTC. Residues: CASSLGLAWFF.